The rows below give T cell receptor beta chains drawn from one sample of a study of beta chain features in type 1 diabetes. Measured with immunoSEQ multiplex PCR; TCRdb has only the in-frame clones, and not every one. The sample holds about 150,000 clones, roughly 9.1% seen once. Sequenced: central memory CD4+ T cells from blood. Receptor source: a young woman in good health. Each CDR3 is given with its conserved first and last residue. The D gene is left open where the match is weak. For some rows the clone size is stated as once, few or many, or as a class when expanded; others skip it.

J gene | D gene | V gene | clone size | CDR3 DNA | CDR3 protein
TRBJ1-4 | - | TRBV30 | few | TGTGCCTGGAGTCCCGGGGGACGGCAAAAACTGTTTTTT | CAWSPGGRQKLFF
TRBJ1-6 | - | TRBV19 | - | TGTGCCAGTAGTATGGCGCTCGCGGGGAATTCACCCCTCCACTTT | CASSMALAGNSPLHF
TRBJ1-1 | TRBD1 | TRBV7-2 | few | TGTGCCAGCAGCGCCCACCGGGACAGGGTCCTTTTT | CASSAHRDRVLF
TRBJ2-3 | TRBD2 | TRBV5-1 | - | TGCGCCAGCAGCTTAGGGACTAGAACAGATACGCAGTATTTT | CASSLGTRTDTQYF
TRBJ2-2 | - | TRBV5-8 | few | TGTGCCAGCAGACCAAACTCGAACACCGGGGAGCTGTTTTTT | CASRPNSNTGELFF
TRBJ2-5 | - | TRBV30 | - | TGTGCCTGGAGTGTTGCCAGTGAGACCCAGTACTTC | CAWSVASETQYF
TRBJ2-1 | TRBD1 | TRBV5-1 | few | TGCGCCAGCAGCTCCGGACAGGGGGGTTACAATGAGCAGTTCTTC | CASSSGQGGYNEQFF
TRBJ2-1 | TRBD2 | TRBV5-1 | few | TGCGCCAGCGGACTAGCGGGGGTTAGCAATGAGCAGTTCTTC | CASGLAGVSNEQFF
TRBJ1-5 | - | TRBV5-8 | many | TGTGCCAGCAGCTTGGAAGTCGCAGCAGGTCAGCCCCAGCATTTT | CASSLEVAAGQPQHF
TRBJ2-5 | TRBD2 | TRBV23-1 | - | TGCGCCAGCACTCCGGGCAGGGGACTAGCGGGAGCACCAGAGACCCAGTACTTC | CASTPGRGLAGAPETQYF
TRBJ1-5 | TRBD1 | TRBV30 | - | TGTGCCTGGAGTGTAGGCGGGACAGGGAGAGTTCAGCCCCAGCATTTT | CAWSVGGTGRVQPQHF
TRBJ2-1 | TRBD2 | TRBV5-1 | - | TGCGCCAGCAGCATCATAGGTTTGGGCGGGGGCAATGAGCAGTTCTTC | CASSIIGLGGGNEQFF
TRBJ2-5 | TRBD1 | TRBV19 | few | TGTGCCAGTAGTATAGGACCTACAGGGGGAGAGACCCAGTACTTC | CASSIGPTGGETQYF
TRBJ2-3 | TRBD2 | TRBV4-3 | few | TGCGCCAGCAGCCAAGATCAGCGGGGAGACACAGATACGCAGTATTTT | CASSQDQRGDTDTQYF
TRBJ1-6 | - | TRBV5-6 | few | TGTGCCAGCAGCTCTCTTACAGGGTTGGATTCACCCCTCCACTTT | CASSSLTGLDSPLHF
TRBJ1-2 | - | TRBV18 | - | TGTGCCAGCTCACCTCGACAGGCTAACTATGGCTACACCTTC | CASSPRQANYGYTF
TRBJ2-1 | TRBD1 | TRBV25-1 | - | TGTGCCAGCAGTTTGACAGGGGGCTCCTACAATGAGCAGTTCTTC | CASSLTGGSYNEQFF
TRBJ2-7 | - | TRBV2 | - | TGTGCCAGCCACTCCGGGACTGGCTCCTACGAGCAGTACTTC | CASHSGTGSYEQYF
TRBJ1-1 | - | TRBV7-9 | few | TGTGCCAGCAGCTTCGGTTTGCTTGGCACTGAAGCTTTCTTT | CASSFGLLGTEAFF
TRBJ1-2 | TRBD1 | TRBV5-4 | - | TGTGCCAGCAGCCCGGGACAGCAGAACTATGGCTACACCTTC | CASSPGQQNYGYTF
TRBJ2-3 | TRBD2 | TRBV4-1 | - | TGCGCCAGCAGCCAAGATACCCCAGAGCGGGAGGGATCAGATACGCAGTATTTT | CASSQDTPEREGSDTQYF
TRBJ2-7 | - | TRBV7-2 | few | TGTGCCAGCAGCGGAGGGACAGCCTACGAGCAGTACTTC | CASSGGTAYEQYF
TRBJ1-1 | - | TRBV7-6 | - | TGTGCCAGCAAGGTGATGACGGGTTCCACTGAAGCTTTCTTT | CASKVMTGSTEAFF
TRBJ1-5 | - | TRBV11-2 | few | TGTGCCAGCATCCCAGGGTGGGACAAGGGCAATCAGCCCCAGCATTTT | CASIPGWDKGNQPQHF
TRBJ2-1 | TRBD2 | TRBV9 | many | TGTGCCAGCAGCGGGACTAGCGGTTTCTCCTACAATGAGCAGTTCTTC | CASSGTSGFSYNEQFF
TRBJ2-1 | TRBD2 | TRBV2 | few | TGTGCCAGCATCACCGGGACTAGCGCTTCCAATGAGCAGTTCTTC | CASITGTSASNEQFF
TRBJ2-1 | TRBD2 | TRBV11-3 | - | TGTGCCAGCAGAGAGGTCTCCCGGGGGGATGAGCAGTTCTTC | CASREVSRGDEQFF
TRBJ2-7 | TRBD2 | TRBV27 | few | TGTGCCCGCCCGGGGGGCTACGAGCAGTACTTC | CARPGGYEQYF